These 32 T cell receptor beta chains came from one sample sequenced in a study of blood T cell repertoires in COVID-19. Produced via immunoSEQ multiplex PCR; TCRdb's table is partial and in-frame only. The table has approximately 210,000 clones, about 90% seen once. Sequencing used peripheral blood. The receptors were sampled from a man between 18 and 29 years old with active or convalescent COVID-19.

The chain couples TRBV7-6 to TRBJ1-1, with TRBD1 matching over 7 bases. The CDR3 extends over 15 amino acids. Germline lookup yields CDR1 SGHVS and CDR2 FNYEAQ. Unmatched junction bases numbered 8, after V lost 1 base and J lost 6 bases. The CDR3 here is CASSLGTGGGAEAFF. The CDR3 DNA reads TGTGCCAGCAGCTTAGGGACAGGAGGAGGCGCTGAAGCTTTCTTT.

This clone was seen a few times. The V and J genes are TRBV5-1 and TRBJ2-6; 11 bases are a match to TRBD1. Germline V gene data show CDR1 as SGHRS and CDR2 as YFSETQ. CDR3 size: 19 residues. The J segment lost 2 bases and the V segment lost 1 base, leaving 8 bases of the junction unmatched. The CDR3 DNA is TGCGCCAGCAGCTTGTATGGGACAGGGGGTTATACTGGGGCCAACGTCCTGACTTTC. It specifies CASSLYGTGGYTGANVLTF.

The chain recombines TRBV27 with TRBJ1-6, with D uncertain. Germline lookup yields CDR1 MNHEY and CDR2 SMNVEV (reference sequence). The CDR3 has 15 residues. V gave up 4 bases and J gave up 4 bases, with 11 bases separating them. CDR3 sequence: CASSSSVVYNSPLHF. The DNA for the CDR3 is TGTGCCAGCAGTTCTTCAGTTGTTTATAATTCACCCCTCCACTTT.

This rearrangement joins TRBV7-9 to TRBJ2-5, with 7 bases identical to TRBD2. J lost 2 bases, V lost 5 bases, and 5 bases had no gene match. Germline CDR1 is SEHNR and CDR2 is FQNEAQ (reference sequence). CDR3 length equals 14 residues. CDR3 loop: CASSPSGAQETQYF. DNA for the CDR3: TGTGCCAGCAGCCCTAGCGGCGCGCAAGAGACCCAGTACTTC.

The chain carries TRBV7-9 and TRBJ1-2; 9 nucleotides align to TRBD1. CDR1 is SEHNR, CDR2 FQNEAQ, per germline (reference sequence). The CDR3 spans 14 residues. The V gene end was trimmed by 1 base and the J gene end by 4 bases; junction bases not matched to a gene: 1. The CDR3 DNA is TGTGCCAGCAGCTTAGGGACAGGGGCCTATGGCTACACCTTC. Translated, it gives CASSLGTGAYGYTF.

The table lists this clone with a few counts. The rearrangement uses TRBV11-2 and TRBJ1-4, with unresolved D. CDR1 is SGHAT, CDR2 FQNNGV, per germline. Trimming cost V 3 bases and J 2 bases, with 7 bases left between them. The CDR3 spans 14 residues. CDR3 nucleotide sequence: TGTGCCAGCAGCTTGTGGCAGACTAATGAAAAACTGTTTTTT. It specifies CASSLWQTNEKLFF.

The chain uses TRBV9 and TRBJ1-5; TRBD1 is a possible D gene (5 bases). Deletions cut 0 bases from V and 6 bases from J, with 13 bases between. From germline, CDR1 is SGDLS and CDR2 YYNGEE. This CDR3 contains 15 residues. The CDR3 loop reads CASSVGGDPRQPQHF. In DNA, the CDR3 is TGTGCCAGCAGCGTAGGGGGGGACCCACGTCAGCCCCAGCATTTT.

V gene TRBV2 combines with J gene TRBJ1-1; D perhaps matches TRBD1 (5 bases). Germline V gene sequence: CDR1 SNHLY, CDR2 FYNNEI. Trimming removed 4 bases at V and 6 bases at J, with 9 bases between. CDR3 length: 12 residues. The CDR3 region has the DNA TGTGCCAGCAGTGCCAGGGCGCCTGAAGCTTTCTTT. Its translation is CASSARAPEAFF. The full variable domain, its missing parts supplied by reference TRBV2 and TRBJ1-1, is EPEVTQTPSHQVTQMGQEVILRCVPISNHLYFYWYRQILGQKVEFLVSFYNNEISEKSEIFDDQFSVERPDGSNFTLKIRSTKLEDSAMYFCASSARAPEAFFGQGTRLTVV.

This sequence joins TRBV30 and TRBJ2-3; 10 bases align to TRBD2. Germline CDR1 is GTSNPN and CDR2 is SVGIG (reference sequence). The CDR3 is 16 residues long. CDR3 in amino acids: CACSPGLAKSTDTQYF. The CDR3 DNA follows: TGTGCTTGCTCCCCGGGACTAGCGAAAAGCACAGATACGCAGTATTTT.

The chain links TRBV18 to TRBJ2-1; TRBD1 matches 7 bases. V dropped 3 bases and J dropped 0; count of bases not matched to a gene: 5. Looked up from germline, CDR1 is KGHSH and CDR2 is LQKENI. The CDR3 is 16 residues long. The CDR3 DNA reads TGTGCCAGCTCACCCAACCGGGACAGCTCCTACAATGAGCAGTTCTTC. It specifies CASSPNRDSSYNEQFF. Full variable domain (missing parts from reference TRBV18 and TRBJ2-1): NAGVMQNPRHLVRRRGQEARLRCSPMKGHSHVYWYRQLPEEGLKFMVYLQKENIIDESGMPKERFSAEFPKEGPSILRIQQVVRGDSAAYFCASSPNRDSSYNEQFFGPGTRLTVL.

The chain combines TRBV6-5 with TRBJ2-3; TRBD2 is a possible D gene (5 bases). Germline V CDR1 and CDR2: MNHEY, SVGAGI. This CDR3 has 14 amino acids. Trimming removed 4 bases at V and 2 bases at J, with 10 bases between. This chain's CDR3 is CASSFTGYTDTQYF. CDR3 bases: TGTGCCAGCAGTTTTACGGGGTACACAGATACGCAGTATTTT.

The V gene is TRBV11-2, the J gene TRBJ1-4; 10 bases fit TRBD1. The V and J ends lost 5 bases and 0 bases, in that order; junction bases with no gene match: 3. CDR1 and CDR2 from the germline V gene are SGHAT and FQNNGV. The CDR3 totals 16 residues. DNA of the CDR3: TGTGCCAGCAGCCCCGGACAGGGGGCAACTAATGAAAAACTGTTTTTT. It translates to CASSPGQGATNEKLFF.

The rearrangement joins TRBV27 to TRBJ1-4, with D uncertain. CDR3 length: 13 amino acids. In germline, CDR1 is MNHEY, CDR2 SMNVEV (reference sequence). The V end lost 6 bases, the J end lost 8 bases, and 13 bases lay between the germline ends. In DNA form, the CDR3 reads TGTGCCAGCAGCCTCTCCGGGAGGGAAAAACTGTTTTTT. Its translation is CASSLSGREKLFF.

This clone was found once. The sample carries other DNA sequences with the same CDR3. The chain recombines TRBV15 with TRBJ1-5; D not certain. Trimming took 0 bases from V and 6 from J, leaving 9 bases between them. The CDR3 length is 14 residues. Germline assignment: CDR1 LNHNV and CDR2 YYDKDF (reference sequence). This chain's CDR3 is CATSRDGGTQPQHF. DNA of the CDR3: TGTGCCACCAGCAGAGATGGCGGAACTCAGCCCCAGCATTTT.

The chain couples TRBV5-1 to TRBJ2-1; 13 positions agree with TRBD2. Germline V gene data show CDR1 as SGHRS and CDR2 as YFSETQ. The length of the CDR3 is 15 residues. With V trimmed by 2 bases and J by 5 bases, 1 base remained unmatched. The CDR3 protein is CASSLLAGGNNEQFF. In DNA form, the CDR3 reads TGCGCCAGCAGCTTACTAGCGGGAGGGAACAATGAGCAGTTCTTC.

The CDR3 is CASSTFPRLAGPSSFF. In DNA, the CDR3 is TGTGCCAGCAGCACATTCCCCAGACTAGCGGGGCCCTCTTCATTCTTC. This rearrangement joins TRBV11-2 to TRBJ2-1; 11 bases line up with TRBD2. With V trimmed by 5 bases and J by 16 bases, 19 bases remained unmatched. This CDR3 has 16 residues. CDR1 and CDR2 from the germline V gene are SGHAT and FQNNGV.

The rearrangement uses TRBV9 and TRBJ1-1, with 9 bases identical to TRBD1. The germline V gene encodes CDR1 SGDLS and CDR2 YYNGEE. J lost 4 bases, V lost 3 bases, and 4 bases had no gene match. The CDR3 sequence is 14 residues long. CDR3 sequence (DNA): TGTGCCAGCAGCGCGACAGGGGGGGGCACTGAAGCTTTCTTT. This gives the protein CASSATGGGTEAFF.

The CDR3 bases are TGTGCCTGGAGTGTATACCCCGGGTACTACAATGAGCAGTTCTTC. Residues: CAWSVYPGYYNEQFF. The chain recombines TRBV30 with TRBJ2-1; no clear D gene. Germline V CDR1 and CDR2: GTSNPN, SVGIG (reference sequence). The CDR3 loop spans 15 amino acids. Trimming removed 0 bases from V and 3 bases from J, with 12 bases in between.

This clone was picked up one time. It is unclear where the CDR3 begins or ends on the DNA, so no DNA is shown, and the CDR3 is as TCRdb lists it. The rearrangement uses TRBV19 and TRBJ2-5; the DNA was not compared with TRBD2, the D call given in the table. Per germline, CDR1 LNHDA and CDR2 SQIVND (reference sequence). The CDR3 extends over 16 residues, inclusive of both ends. The CDR3 spells CASSMNNARGSSGQYF.

CDR3 loop: CASSFGGESEAFF. DNA for the CDR3: TGTGCCAGCAGTTTCGGGGGAGAGTCTGAAGCTTTCTTT. V is TRBV27 and J is TRBJ1-1; tentatively, D is TRBD1 (5 bases). Trimming left V 3 bases short and J 6 bases short, with 11 bases between. The germline V gene encodes CDR1 MNHEY and CDR2 SMNVEV (reference sequence). There are 13 residues in the CDR3.

This chain joins TRBV27 and TRBJ1-3, with a tentative D call TRBD1 (6 bases). The V gene lost 5 bases and the J gene lost 2 bases, with 10 bases spanning the gap. Per germline, CDR1 MNHEY and CDR2 SMNVEV (reference sequence). The CDR3 covers 14 residues. The CDR3: CASSESGAGNTIYF. The CDR3 coding sequence is TGTGCCAGCAGTGAATCAGGGGCTGGAAACACCATATATTTT.

This clone has just one count. V usage is TRBV29-1 and J usage is TRBJ2-7; D ambiguous. Germline loops: CDR1 SQVTM, CDR2 ANQGSEA. The CDR3 sequence is 11 residues long. V was trimmed by 3 bases and J by 6 bases, leaving 9 bases between them. In DNA, the CDR3 is TGCAGCGTTGAGGGCAGCCGCGAGCAGTACTTC. Translating it yields CSVEGSREQYF.

The chain carries TRBV25-1 and TRBJ2-7; TRBD1 matches at 8 bases. V lost 6 bases and J lost 0; bases outside the gene matches: 13. The CDR3 consists of 17 residues. CDR1 is MGHDK and CDR2 is SYGVNS in the germline V gene. The CDR3: CASSAQPGTGGSYEQYF. The CDR3 DNA follows: TGTGCCAGCAGCGCCCAGCCAGGAACAGGGGGCTCCTACGAGCAGTACTTC.

The chain carries TRBV18 and TRBJ2-1, with D possibly matching TRBD1 (5 bases). Trimming shortened V by 2 bases and J by 6 bases, and 11 bases separated the two germline ends. The CDR3 contains 14 residues. CDR1 is KGHSH, CDR2 LQKENI, per germline. The CDR3 sequence: CASSPGAWTNEQFF. In DNA, the CDR3 is TGTGCCAGCTCACCAGGGGCCTGGACCAATGAGCAGTTCTTC. Using reference TRBV18 and TRBJ2-1 for the parts outside the CDR3, the full variable domain is NAGVMQNPRHLVRRRGQEARLRCSPMKGHSHVYWYRQLPEEGLKFMVYLQKENIIDESGMPKERFSAEFPKEGPSILRIQQVVRGDSAAYFCASSPGAWTNEQFFGPGTRLTVL.

The CDR3, as DNA: TGTGCCACAACGGACCGACTTTCGGGGTCTATCGGGAATGAGCAGTTCTTC. The encoded protein is CATTDRLSGSIGNEQFF. The chain recombines TRBV7-3 with TRBJ2-1; TRBD2 might be the D (5 bases). The germline CDR1 and CDR2 sequences are SGHTA and FQGTGA. The CDR3 runs 17 residues. Trimming cost V 10 bases and J 7 bases, with 29 bases left between them.

The V call is TRBV19, the J call TRBJ2-1, with 9 nucleotides matching TRBD2. The germline gives CDR1 LNHDA, CDR2 SQIVND (reference sequence). The CDR3 runs 14 residues. J lost 8 bases, V lost 5 bases, and 7 bases had no gene match. The CDR3 sequence is CASSPRAGGDEQFF. In nucleotides, the CDR3 is TGTGCCAGTAGTCCCCGGGCGGGAGGGGATGAGCAGTTCTTC.

This clone was picked up one time. V usage is TRBV14 and J usage is TRBJ2-3; 14 nucleotides agree with TRBD2. V shed 3 bases, J shed 4 bases, and the junction held 3 bases outside the gene matches. The CDR3 totals 16 residues. Per germline, CDR1 SGHDN and CDR2 FVKESK. The CDR3 DNA reads as TGTGCCAGCAGCCATGGACTAGCGGGAGGTTCAGATACGCAGTATTTT. Amino acids: CASSHGLAGGSDTQYF.

The J gene is TRBJ1-4, the V gene TRBV5-1, with 7 positions matching TRBD1. V shed 0 bases and J 8 bases; nucleotides not matched to a gene: 10. Germline V lookup: CDR1 SGHRS, CDR2 YFSETQ. The CDR3 spans 16 residues. The CDR3 DNA reads TGCGCCAGCAGCTTGGTGGTAGGGGGCCAGGGAGAAAAACTGTTTTTT. Protein: CASSLVVGGQGEKLFF.

V gene TRBV7-9 combines with J gene TRBJ1-5; 10 bases fit TRBD1. The V gene's germline CDR1 is SEHNR and CDR2 FQNEAQ (reference sequence). There are 16 residues in the CDR3. V shed 5 bases and J 5 bases; nucleotides not matched to a gene: 9. CDR3 DNA sequence: TGTGCCAGCAGCCGGATGGACAGGGGGAAAGATCAGCCCCAGCATTTT. This gives the protein CASSRMDRGKDQPQHF.

This clone was counted a few times. The gene calls are TRBV9 and TRBJ2-3, with 8 bases fitting TRBD2. The CDR3 runs to 19 residues. Trimming removed 3 bases from V and 2 bases from J; junction bases left unmatched: 17. The germline gives CDR1 SGDLS, CDR2 YYNGEE. The CDR3 coding sequence is TGTGCCAGCAGCGAGGAGGGAGGGAGTAGCGGGACCTTCACAGATACGCAGTATTTT. The encoded protein is CASSEEGGSSGTFTDTQYF.

The gene calls are TRBV7-2 and TRBJ2-1, with 10 bases lining up with TRBD2. Germline V CDR1 and CDR2: SGHTA, FQGNSA. The CDR3 consists of 15 residues. Germline trimming cut 4 bases from V and 5 bases from J; bases unmatched to any gene: 5. CDR3 nucleotide sequence: TGTGCCAGCAGCTACCCCGGGACTAGCGACAATGAGCAGTTCTTC. Protein: CASSYPGTSDNEQFF.

The chain uses TRBV7-9 and TRBJ1-2; 11 bases are a match to TRBD1. With V trimmed by 1 base and J by 6 bases, 7 bases remained unmatched. The CDR3 is 16 amino acids. Germline assignment: CDR1 SEHNR and CDR2 FQNEAQ (reference sequence). The CDR3 coding sequence is TGTGCCAGCAGCTTAGGAGCTGGGACAGGGGGAGATGGCTACACCTTC. Its protein is CASSLGAGTGGDGYTF.